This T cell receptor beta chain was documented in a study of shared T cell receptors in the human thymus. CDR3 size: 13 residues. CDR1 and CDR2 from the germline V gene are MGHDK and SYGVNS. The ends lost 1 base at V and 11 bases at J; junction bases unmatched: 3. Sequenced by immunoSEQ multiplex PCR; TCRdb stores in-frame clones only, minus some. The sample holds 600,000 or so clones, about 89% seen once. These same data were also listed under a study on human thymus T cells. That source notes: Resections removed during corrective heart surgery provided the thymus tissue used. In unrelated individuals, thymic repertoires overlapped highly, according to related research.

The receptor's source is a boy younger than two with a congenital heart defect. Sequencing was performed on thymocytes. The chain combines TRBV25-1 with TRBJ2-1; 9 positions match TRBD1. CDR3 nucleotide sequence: TGTGCCAGCAGTGAATTGGACAGGGGTAAGCAGTTCTTC. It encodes CASSELDRGKQFF.